The 21 T cell receptor beta chains listed next were all sequenced from one sample in a study of spatial heterogeneity in lung cancer (dated by TCRdb to the late 2010s). The investigation overall reported the following: The tumor nonsynonymous mutation count correlated with the number of expanded alpha and beta TCRs within the tumor.

Libraries were made using 5' RACE. Sequencing relied on a NextSeq 500. TCRdb reran the public reads through fastp at Q25 and MiXCR, keeping productive beta chains. Records with the same CDR3 protein are collapsed into one entry carrying the most frequent genes and DNA. This sample has about 7,400 distinct CDR3 sequences in its table, and 13% to 15% of those were observed once. The leading ten clones occupy 7% to 9% of the sample. Read against the paper, the sample's time point label means: sample taken at primary tumor resection. What these receptors recognize is not known. The sample consisted of lung tumor tissue, taken at surgery. These TCRs come from a female donor with early-stage non-small cell lung cancer.

By its share, this clonotype is medium-sized. V usage is TRBV7-3 and J usage is TRBJ2-5, with D possibly being TRBD2 (5 bases). Germline V gene sequence: CDR1 SGHTA, CDR2 FQGTGA. The CDR3 totals 13 residues. The germline V and J ends were trimmed by 5 bases and 1 base, with 8 bases remaining between them. CDR3 nucleotides: TGTGCCAGCAGCCCCCGGGGCCAAGAGACCCAGTACTTC. Its translation: CASSPRGQETQYF.

This chain joins TRBV7-2 and TRBJ2-3; D gene unclear. V was trimmed by 10 bases and J by 6 bases, leaving 23 bases between them. CDR3 length: 15 residues. Germline lookup yields CDR1 SGHTA and CDR2 FQGNSA. In DNA form, the CDR3 reads TGTGCCACCCACGCTCCGGGTATTCCCGCGGATACGCAGTATTTT. Translating it yields CATHAPGIPADTQYF.

This chain joins TRBV25-1 and TRBJ2-1; no firm D call. In germline, CDR1 is MGHDK, CDR2 SYGVNS. Trimming stripped 10 bases from V and 4 bases from J, with 8 bases between. The CDR3 consists of 11 residues. The CDR3 spells CANNSYNEQFF. CDR3 nucleotide sequence: TGTGCCAACAATAGTTACAATGAGCAGTTCTTC. Supplemented by reference TRBV25-1 and TRBJ2-1, the full variable domain reads EADIYQTPRYLVIGTGKKITLECSQTMGHDKMYWYQQDPGMELHLIHYSYGVNSTEKGDLSSESTVSRIRTEHFPLTLESARPSHTSQYLCANNSYNEQFFGPGTRLTVL.

The chain is built from TRBV7-8 and TRBJ1-2; unclear D gene. CDR1 is SGHVS and CDR2 is FQNEAQ in the germline V gene. There are 13 residues in the CDR3. With 5 bases removed from V and 3 bases from J, the gap between germline ends came to 10 bases. CDR3 DNA sequence: TGTGCCAGCAGCGAACACAATGACTATGGCTACACCTTC. It translates to CASSEHNDYGYTF. Full variable domain (rest looked up from reference TRBV7-8 and TRBJ1-2): GAGVSQSPRYKVAKRGQDVALRCDPISGHVSLFWYQQALGQGPEFLTYFQNEAQLDKSGLPSDRFFAERPEGSVSTLKIQRTQQEDSAVYLCASSEHNDYGYTFGSGTRLTVV.

This clonotype is medium-sized. This chain links TRBV11-1 with TRBJ2-3; D uncertain. The CDR3 has 13 amino acids. Germline loops: CDR1 SGHAT, CDR2 FQDESV (reference sequence). Trimming left V 1 base short and J 2 bases short, with 4 bases between. The CDR3 DNA is TGTGCCAGCAGCTTAGGGGTCACAGATACGCAGTATTTT. Its translation: CASSLGVTDTQYF. Using reference TRBV11-1 and TRBJ2-3 for the parts outside the CDR3, the full variable domain is EAEVAQSPRYKITEKSQAVAFWCDPISGHATLYWYRQILGQGPELLVQFQDESVVDDSQLPKDRFSAERLKGVDSTLKIQPAELGDSAMYLCASSLGVTDTQYFGPGTRLTVL.

This clonotype was found many times. This chain joins TRBV12-5 and TRBJ1-6; D not certain. This CDR3 contains 15 residues. V lost 1 base, J lost 9 bases, and 13 bases lay in between. The germline CDR1 and CDR2 sequences are LGHNT and FRNRAP. Here the CDR3 DNA reads TGTGCTAGTGGTTTGGGGCAGAGGATGGGTTCACCCCTCCACTTT. Amino acid sequence: CASGLGQRMGSPLHF.

This clonotype is judged medium-sized. V gene TRBV4-2 combines with J gene TRBJ2-1; tentatively, D is TRBD2 (5 bases). This CDR3 contains 15 residues. V lost 3 bases, J lost 8 bases, and 17 bases lay in between. Germline values: CDR1 LGHNA, CDR2 YNFKEQ. The CDR3 sequence: CASSQDGLEWDEQFF. The DNA for the CDR3 is TGTGCCAGCAGCCAGGACGGACTTGAGTGGGATGAGCAGTTCTTC.

This clonotype was detected ten times or more. The chain is built from TRBV7-2 and TRBJ1-1, with TRBD1 identical over 7 bases. Germline CDR1 SGHTA, CDR2 FQGNSA. This CDR3 has 15 residues. V was clipped by 5 bases and J by 0 bases; unmatched bases: 6. This CDR3 reads CASSPQQGLNTEAFF. In nucleotides, the CDR3 is TGTGCCAGCAGCCCCCAACAGGGGCTGAACACTGAAGCTTTCTTT.

This clonotype was observed at least ten times. The chain uses TRBV11-2 and TRBJ1-6; no clear D gene. This CDR3 is built from 14 residues. Germline-derived CDR1 and CDR2 are SGHAT and FQNNGV. Deletions cut 0 bases from V and 7 bases from J, with 7 bases between. The DNA of the CDR3 is TGTGCCAGCAGCTTAGAGGCAGCAAATTCACCCCTCCACTTT. Amino acid sequence: CASSLEAANSPLHF.

By its share, this clonotype is large. In nucleotides, the CDR3 is TGTGCCAGCAGCTTTAACGACGGAAACATTCAGTACTTC. Protein product: CASSFNDGNIQYF. The rearrangement uses TRBV7-9 and TRBJ2-4; D not certain. Trimming shortened V by 3 bases and J by 6 bases, and 9 bases separated the two germline ends. Germline V gene lookup returns CDR1 SEHNR and CDR2 FQNEAQ (reference sequence). This CDR3 region has 13 residues. Complete variable domain (other parts from reference TRBV7-9 and TRBJ2-4): DTGVSQNPRHKITKRGQNVTFRCDPISEHNRLYWYRQTLGQGPEFLTYFQNEAQLEKSRLLSDRFSAERPKGSFSTLEIQRTEQGDSAMYLCASSFNDGNIQYFGAGTRLSVL.

This clonotype occurred once. This chain uses TRBV6-6 with TRBJ2-3; no definite D call. Trimming pared 6 bases from V and 0 bases from J, leaving 10 bases between. Germline lookup yields CDR1 MNHNY and CDR2 SVGAGI (reference sequence). This CDR3 has 14 amino acids. The CDR3 reads CASSPPRSTDTQYF. CDR3 DNA: TGTGCCAGCAGCCCCCCAAGGAGCACAGATACGCAGTATTTT.

This clonotype was counted at least ten times. The chain has TRBV30 and TRBJ2-3, with 8 bases fitting TRBD1. There are 13 residues in the CDR3. V was clipped by 2 bases and J by 4 bases; unmatched bases: 2. Germline CDR1 reads GTSNPN; CDR2 reads SVGIG (reference sequence). For the CDR3, the DNA is TGTGCCTGGAGTCAACAGGGGGCAGATACGCAGTATTTT. It codes for CAWSQQGADTQYF.

There are many counts of this clonotype. The chain links TRBV11-2 to TRBJ2-6; maybe TRBD2 (5 bases). V was shortened by 0 bases and J by 12 bases, with 9 bases between the two germline ends. Germline CDR1 and CDR2: SGHAT and FQNNGV. The CDR3 is made up of 13 amino acids. The CDR3 spells CASSLDRRGVLTF. In nucleotides, the CDR3 is TGTGCCAGCAGCTTAGATAGACGGGGCGTCCTGACTTTC.

This clonotype appeared many times. J is TRBJ2-1 and V is TRBV20-1, with TRBD1 as a possible D gene (6 bases). CDR3 length: 13 amino acids. CDR1 DFQATT and CDR2 SNEGSKA come from the germline V gene (reference sequence). Between the trimmed V and J ends, which lost 6 bases and 13 bases, there was a span of 22 bases. Here the CDR3 DNA reads TGCAGTGCCGTGGGGCAGGGGACCCCCTCCCAGTTCTTC. Protein sequence: CSAVGQGTPSQFF.

This clonotype was observed at least ten times. This chain connects TRBV7-9 to TRBJ2-5; D may be TRBD1 or TRBD2 (5 bases each). Trimming stripped 6 bases from V and 0 bases from J, with 8 bases between. This CDR3 has 13 residues. The germline V gene encodes CDR1 SEHNR and CDR2 FQNEAQ (reference sequence). The CDR3, as DNA: TGTGCCAGCAGGGGGGAGAACCAAGAGACCCAGTACTTC. Encoded protein: CASRGENQETQYF. Supplemented by reference TRBV7-9 and TRBJ2-5, the full variable domain reads DTGVSQNPRHKITKRGQNVTFRCDPISEHNRLYWYRQTLGQGPEFLTYFQNEAQLEKSRLLSDRFSAERPKGSFSTLEIQRTEQGDSAMYLCASRGENQETQYFGPGTRLLVL.

This clonotype occurred many times. The DNA for the CDR3 is TGTGCCACCAGCAGCAAGGGACGGATTAATTCACCCCTCCACTTT. Its translation: CATSSKGRINSPLHF. The chain couples TRBV15 to TRBJ1-6; tentative D call: TRBD1 (5 bases). Germline V gene lookup returns CDR1 LNHNV and CDR2 YYDKDF (reference sequence). The CDR3 is made up of 15 amino acids. Trimming shortened V by 3 bases and J by 6 bases, and 12 bases separated the two germline ends.

This clonotype is labeled as medium-sized. The J gene is TRBJ1-2, the V gene TRBV6-2 or TRBV6-3; D is uncertain. With 4 bases removed from V and 5 bases from J, the gap between germline ends came to 11 bases. Germline lookup yields CDR1 MNHEY and CDR2 SVGEGT. The CDR3 totals 13 residues. As DNA, the CDR3 is TGTGCCAGCAGTTTTGGGCGGGCTTATGGCTACACCTTC. It translates to CASSFGRAYGYTF.

This clonotype was picked up many times. V is TRBV6-2 or TRBV6-3 and J is TRBJ1-1; D unresolved. The CDR3 totals 13 residues. Germline lookup yields CDR1 MNHEY and CDR2 SVGEGT. V was pared by 6 bases and J by 5 bases, with 13 bases between. Here the CDR3 reads CASRRLPSTEAFF. Here the CDR3 DNA reads TGTGCCAGCAGAAGACTCCCTTCGACTGAAGCTTTCTTT.

This clonotype was detected many times. The gene calls are TRBV30 and TRBJ2-1; possibly TRBD1 or TRBD2 for D (5 bases each). The length of the CDR3 is 15 residues. The germline V gene encodes CDR1 GTSNPN and CDR2 SVGIG (reference sequence). The V and J ends lost 0 bases and 7 bases respectively, with 16 bases between them. CDR3 DNA: TGTGCCTGGAGTGTTAAACCGGGGCCTAAAAATGAGCAGTTCTTC. Amino acid sequence: CAWSVKPGPKNEQFF. The complete variable domain, with remaining parts taken from reference TRBV30 and TRBJ2-1, reads SQTIHQWPATLVQPVGSPLSLECTVEGTSNPNLYWYRQAAGRGLQLLFYSVGIGQISSEVPQNLSASRPQDRQFILSSKKLLLSDSGFYLCAWSVKPGPKNEQFFGPGTRLTVL.

Many counts were recorded for this clonotype. The chain links TRBV7-9 to TRBJ2-7; 8 nucleotides line up with TRBD2. CDR1 and CDR2 (germline): SEHNR, FQNEAQ (reference sequence). CDR3 size: 14 residues. With V trimmed by 5 bases and J by 2 bases, 5 bases remained unmatched. CDR3 in amino acids: CASSPSGGTYEQYF. CDR3 coding DNA: TGTGCCAGCAGCCCAAGCGGGGGAACCTACGAGCAGTACTTC.

In this sample, this clonotype is large. V usage is TRBV10-3 and J usage is TRBJ2-7; 9 bases align to TRBD2. This CDR3 is built from 15 residues. The germline V gene has CDR1 ENHRY and CDR2 SYGVKD. V shed 5 bases and J 1 base; nucleotides not matched to a gene: 6. The CDR3: CAISTTAGGSYEQYF. CDR3 nucleotides: TGTGCCATCAGTACTACAGCGGGGGGTTCCTACGAGCAGTACTTC.